This T cell receptor (beta chain) was sequenced during a study of CD8 T cells in ankylosing spondylitis (dated by TCRdb to the late 2010s). About the study as a whole: The study set out to find disease-linked TCR variants by profiling T cell receptor beta repertoires in ankylosing spondylitis patients and healthy donors. The whole study cohort included some 100 healthy donors and 20 to 30 ankylosing spondylitis patients. Peripheral blood was sampled, and synovial fluid was additionally collected from ankylosing spondylitis patients.

The CDR3 goes from the cysteine to the phenylalanine over 12 residues. Of the read, only the CDR3 DNA is kept; its 36 bases are in frame from base 1. Relative to germline, V is 5 bases shorter and J is 8 bases shorter, with 10 bases between their ends. The germline V gene supplies CDR1 MNHEY and CDR2 SVGAGI. What the work shows at the level of the full study, not this receptor alone: Some TCR beta motif variants had previously been reported in synovial fluid and blood of reactive arthritis patients, which suggested common disease-initiation mechanisms. According to the report, matched synovial fluid samples from ankylosing spondylitis patients were significantly enriched for the disease-linked clones. Blood from ankylosing spondylitis patients appeared to be characterized by a TCR beta motif composed of eight or nine highly homologous amino acid variants. In peripheral blood, the disease-linked clones were found at relatively low frequencies and had a CD8+ phenotype.

This clonotype has a count of ten or more. It lacks a known antigen. Base-call qualities are not available, and no considerably larger clone is one nucleotide away. Instrument on record: Illumina HiSeq 2500. TCR beta libraries were prepared by quantitative 5'-RACE with molecular barcodes. The original pipeline was this. A new computational method, built on a probabilistic model of VDJ rearrangement, was used to identify disease-linked TCR variants. TCRdb took the public reads, trimmed them with fastp at Q25, ran MiXCR for clone calling and kept in-frame beta chains. Rows with one shared CDR3 protein collapse into an entry with the most common genes and DNA. These V and J calls derive from TCRdb rather than the authors' analysis. This sample holds under 55,000 distinct CDR3 sequences; less than 8.5% were observed only once. About 8.1% of the sample is held by the ten biggest clonotypes.

Sequences were obtained from blood, either unsorted or a sorted T cell fraction (not recorded which). This TCR was sampled from a female donor with ankylosing spondylitis or in good health (not recorded which). The chain couples TRBV6-5 to TRBJ2-1; the D segment could be TRBD1, given 5 matching bases. The DNA reads TGTGCCAGCAGTCAGCAGGGTCATGAGCAGTTCTTC. Translated, this is CASSQQGHEQFF.